The next 9 T cell receptor beta chains were all read from a single sample in a study of cytomegalovirus exposure and HLA in healthy donors. Profiled with immunoSEQ multiplex PCR; TCRdb holds only in-frame clones, not every one. The sample holds approximately 160,000 clones, roughly 90% seen once. What was sequenced was PBMCs. These receptors were taken from a woman in her late teens or twenties in good health and CMV-seronegative.

The chain employs TRBV5-1 and TRBJ2-3, with TRBD2 as a possible D gene (6 bases). CDR1 is SGHRS and CDR2 is YFSETQ in the germline V gene. The V and J ends lost 4 bases and 0 bases respectively, with 21 bases between them. The CDR3 is 18 residues long. The CDR3 protein is CASSPTRGWRGSTDTQYF. DNA of the CDR3: TGCGCCAGCAGCCCCACCCGGGGGTGGAGAGGAAGCACAGATACGCAGTATTTT.

J is TRBJ1-2 and V is TRBV4-1; 9 nucleotides line up with TRBD1. Trimming removed 1 base from V and 4 bases from J; junction bases left unmatched: 4. CDR1 is MGHRA and CDR2 is YSYEKL in the germline V gene. The CDR3 runs to 15 residues. CDR3 region: CASSQVHRGPYGYTF. The DNA for the CDR3 is TGCGCCAGCAGCCAAGTCCACAGGGGGCCCTATGGCTACACCTTC.

The V and J genes are TRBV5-1 and TRBJ2-3; maybe TRBD2 (6 bases). The CDR3 is made up of 15 amino acids. CDR1 is SGHRS, CDR2 YFSETQ, per germline. V lost 0 bases and J lost 4, with 12 bases in between. The CDR3 DNA sequence: TGCGCCAGCAGCTTGGGGCTCGGGGAGGCAGATACGCAGTATTTT. This gives the protein CASSLGLGEADTQYF.

The rearrangement uses TRBV4-2 and TRBJ1-1; D uncertain. The V gene lost 0 bases and the J gene lost 1 base, with 9 bases spanning the gap. The CDR3 is 15 amino acids. Looked up from germline, CDR1 is LGHNA and CDR2 is YNFKEQ. CDR3 DNA sequence: TGTGCCAGCAGCCAAGATACAACAGAGAACACTGAAGCTTTCTTT. The encoded protein is CASSQDTTENTEAFF.

The chain links TRBV6-1 to TRBJ2-2; TRBD2 matches at 8 bases. Germline CDR1 and CDR2: MNHNS and SASEGT. Trimming at V came to 5 bases and at J to 6 bases, leaving 5 bases not matched to a gene. The CDR3 length is 14 residues. In DNA form, the CDR3 reads TGTGCCAGCAGTCCATACGGGGGGGCCGGGGAGCTGTTTTTT. It specifies CASSPYGGAGELFF.

The rearrangement uses TRBV5-1 and TRBJ2-5, with TRBD1 matching 8 bases. Unmatched junction bases numbered 4, after V lost 1 base and J lost 2 bases. Germline CDR1 and CDR2: SGHRS and YFSETQ. This CDR3 spans 15 amino acids. The CDR3 DNA reads TGCGCCAGCAGCTTGACAGGGGGTGAACAAGAGACCCAGTACTTC. Translation: CASSLTGGEQETQYF. The full variable domain, with the rest looked up from reference TRBV5-1 and TRBJ2-5, is KAGVTQTPRYLIKTRGQQVTLSCSPISGHRSVSWYQQTPGQGLQFLFEYFSETQRNKGNFPGRFSGRQFSNSRSEMNVSTLELGDSALYLCASSLTGGEQETQYFGPGTRLLVL.

The genes are TRBV27 and TRBJ1-2; possibly TRBD1 for D (6 bases). The CDR3 extends over 15 amino acids. With 3 bases removed from V and 2 bases from J, the gap between germline ends came to 13 bases. Germline V lookup: CDR1 MNHEY, CDR2 SMNVEV (reference sequence). The DNA for the CDR3 is TGTGCCAGCAGTTTCTCAGCAGGGGTAAACTATGGCTACACCTTC. It yields the protein CASSFSAGVNYGYTF.

This chain connects TRBV6-1 to TRBJ2-2; the match to TRBD1 covers 7 bases. Germline trimming cut 8 bases from V and 4 bases from J; bases unmatched to any gene: 7. The CDR3 contains 14 residues. Germline V gene sequence: CDR1 MNHNS, CDR2 SASEGT. The CDR3 DNA is TGTGCCAGCGAACAGGGGACCAGCACCGGGGAGCTGTTTTTT. It yields the protein CASEQGTSTGELFF.

The J gene is TRBJ1-1, the V gene TRBV5-1; 8 positions match TRBD1. The CDR3 is made up of 15 amino acids. The trim removed 3 bases at V and 1 base at J, leaving 5 bases unmatched. Germline V gene lookup returns CDR1 SGHRS and CDR2 YFSETQ. CDR3 DNA sequence: TGCGCCAGCAGCTACGTGGACAGGGCGAACACTGAAGCTTTCTTT. This codes for CASSYVDRANTEAFF.